This T cell receptor beta chain was captured in a study of PD-L1 blockade in urothelial cancer. At the level of the study: About 90% of the 29 patients were men whose urothelial cancer was bladder-origin. Blood samples had a median of around 140,000 T cells, approximately 83,000 unique TCRs, and clonality approximately 0.086. Samples came from 3 weeks, at the second dose, and 6 weeks into treatment. Patients had been given 0 to 3 earlier chemotherapy regimens.

Libraries were prepared by immunoSEQ multiplex PCR; TCRdb keeps only in-frame clonotypes and omits some of them. Among tens of thousands of clones listed, over 75% were seen once. This clone was observed a single time. Germline V gene sequence: CDR1 SQVTM, CDR2 ANQGSEA. This CDR3 region has 12 residues. The germline V and J ends were trimmed by 0 bases and 8 bases, with 9 bases remaining between them. As to time point: pretreatment peripheral blood. The sequence was collected from a man in his 60s with urothelial cancer. The gene calls are TRBV29-1 and TRBJ2-3; D not certain. The sequenced sample was PBMCs, obtained around atezolizumab (anti-PD-L1) treatment. CDR3 bases: TGCAGCGTTGAAGATGGAGTTTTTACGCAGTATTTT. Translating it yields CSVEDGVFTQYF.